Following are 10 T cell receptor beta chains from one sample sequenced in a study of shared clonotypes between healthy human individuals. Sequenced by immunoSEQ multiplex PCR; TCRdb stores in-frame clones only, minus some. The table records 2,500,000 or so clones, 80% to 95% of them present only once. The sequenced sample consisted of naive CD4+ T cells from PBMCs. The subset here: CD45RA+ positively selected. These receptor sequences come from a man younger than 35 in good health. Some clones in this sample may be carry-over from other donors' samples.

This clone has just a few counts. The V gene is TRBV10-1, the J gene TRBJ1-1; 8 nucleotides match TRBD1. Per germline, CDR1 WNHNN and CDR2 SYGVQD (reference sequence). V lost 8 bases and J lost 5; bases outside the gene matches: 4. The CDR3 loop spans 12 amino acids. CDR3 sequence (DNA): TGCGCCAGCTCCGACAGGGGTACTGAAGCTTTCTTT. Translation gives CASSDRGTEAFF.

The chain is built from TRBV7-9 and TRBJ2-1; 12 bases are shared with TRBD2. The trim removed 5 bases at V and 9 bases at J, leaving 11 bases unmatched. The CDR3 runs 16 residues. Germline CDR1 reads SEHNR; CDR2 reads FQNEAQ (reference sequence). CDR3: CASSPRLAGALGEQFF. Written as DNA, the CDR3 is TGTGCCAGCAGCCCAAGACTAGCGGGAGCTTTGGGTGAGCAGTTCTTC.

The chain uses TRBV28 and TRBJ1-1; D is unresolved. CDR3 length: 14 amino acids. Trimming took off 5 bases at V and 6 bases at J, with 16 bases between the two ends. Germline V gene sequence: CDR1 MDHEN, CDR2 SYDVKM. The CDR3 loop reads CASSHRGSSSEAFF. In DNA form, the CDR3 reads TGTGCCAGCAGTCACCGAGGTAGTTCCTCTGAAGCTTTCTTT.

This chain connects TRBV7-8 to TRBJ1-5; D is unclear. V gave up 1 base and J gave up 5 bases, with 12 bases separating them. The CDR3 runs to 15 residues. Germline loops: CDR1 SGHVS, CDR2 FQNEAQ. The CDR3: CASSLDGRAHQPQHF. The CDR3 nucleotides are TGTGCCAGCAGCTTAGATGGAAGGGCCCATCAGCCCCAGCATTTT.

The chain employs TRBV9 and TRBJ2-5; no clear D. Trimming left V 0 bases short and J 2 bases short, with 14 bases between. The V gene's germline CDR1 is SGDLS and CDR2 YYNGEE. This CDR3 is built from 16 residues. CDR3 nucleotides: TGTGCCAGCAGCGTAGAGGTGGGAACGGTACAAGAGACCCAGTACTTC. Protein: CASSVEVGTVQETQYF.

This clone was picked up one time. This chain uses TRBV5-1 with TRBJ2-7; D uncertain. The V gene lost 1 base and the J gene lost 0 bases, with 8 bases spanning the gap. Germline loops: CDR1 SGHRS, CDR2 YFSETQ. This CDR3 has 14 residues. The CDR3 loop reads CASSLSAVSYEQYF. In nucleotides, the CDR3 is TGCGCCAGCAGCTTGTCTGCGGTCTCCTACGAGCAGTACTTC.

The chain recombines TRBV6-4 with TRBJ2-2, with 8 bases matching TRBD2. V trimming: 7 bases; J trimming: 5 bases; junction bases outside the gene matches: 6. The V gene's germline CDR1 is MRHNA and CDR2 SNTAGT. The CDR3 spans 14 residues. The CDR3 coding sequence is TGTGCCAGCAACGGGAGGGGGGGTACCGGGGAGCTGTTTTTT. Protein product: CASNGRGGTGELFF.

CDR3 amino acids: CASSLNSAGNTGELFF. The CDR3 DNA reads as TGTGCCAGCAGCTTAAACTCAGCGGGGAACACCGGGGAGCTGTTTTTT. The rearrangement joins TRBV7-3 to TRBJ2-2, with D possibly being TRBD2 (6 bases). Germline CDR1 reads SGHTA; CDR2 reads FQGTGA. Between the trimmed V and J ends, which lost 1 base and 1 base, there was a span of 10 bases. The CDR3 totals 16 residues.

The CDR3 here is CASSYHTATGELFF. The CDR3 DNA reads TGTGCCAGCAGTTACCATACTGCGACCGGGGAGCTGTTTTTT. V and J are TRBV6-6 and TRBJ2-2; no clear D. Germline V gives CDR1 MNHNY, CDR2 SVGAGI (reference sequence). This CDR3 is 14 amino acids long. V lost 2 bases to trimming and J lost 5 bases, with 9 bases between them.

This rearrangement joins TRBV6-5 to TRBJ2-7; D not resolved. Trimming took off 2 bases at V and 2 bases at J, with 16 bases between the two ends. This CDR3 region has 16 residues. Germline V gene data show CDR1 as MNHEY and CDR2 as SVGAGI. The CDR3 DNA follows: TGTGCCAGCAGTTACGTACAAACGACGGCTACCTACGAGCAGTACTTC. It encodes CASSYVQTTATYEQYF.